Below, one T cell receptor beta chain is given with its context. Its antigen is not known. The Oncomine TCR Beta short-read assay was applied to DNA of cultured CD4+ T cells. Cultured CD4+ T cells were the source of extracted genomic DNA. One entry per CDR3 protein, called by TCRdb with MiXCR from the PCR reads. This sample has 10,000 or so distinct CDR3 sequences, with roughly 30% found just once. Stated treatment: roughly 10-day PBMC culture with coronavirus spike peptide pools or control peptides (ViraFEST assay). Before the COVID-19 pandemic (2011-2018), CD4+ T cells were obtained from the unexposed donor. Whenever cell numbers allowed, CD4+ T cells from unexposed donors were probed with SARS-CoV-2 S/N and four cold-coronavirus spikes. This sample was taken from a study of vaccination and CD4 T cells after COVID-19. In the study overall: Comprising six males and four females, the convalescent participants counted two Hispanic individuals among them.

Trimming removed 3 bases from V and 7 bases from J; junction bases left unmatched: 8. The CDR3 spans 16 residues. Germline V gives CDR1 MRHNA, CDR2 SNTAGT. Overall study results and limits: A nonsignificant median increase from around 21 to 38 SARS-CoV-2-reactive clonotypes was observed.

The sample taken for sequencing was CD4+ T cells from blood, cultured in vitro. The rearrangement joins TRBV6-4 to TRBJ2-1, with TRBD2 identical over 11 bases. The clonotype was recovered from a human donor in good health. The CDR3 region is CASSEPGLAEINEQFF. As DNA, the CDR3 is TGTGCCAGCAGTGAACCGGGACTAGCGGAAATTAATGAGCAGTTCTTC.